This T cell receptor (beta chain) was sequenced in a study of T cell changes during pregnancy in multiple sclerosis. Sequenced by immunoSEQ multiplex PCR; TCRdb stores in-frame clones only, minus some. The sample consists of tens of thousands of clones, 80% to 95% of them appearing once. V dropped 1 base and J dropped 0 bases, with 5 bases sitting between them. This CDR3 is 14 amino acids long. Germline lookup yields CDR1 SEHNR and CDR2 FQNEAQ (reference sequence). The TCR sequence derives from a female donor with multiple sclerosis, enrolled in a pregnancy study. Sample: peripheral blood. V is TRBV7-9 and J is TRBJ2-3; no clear D. Here the CDR3 reads CASSLGISTDTQYF. CDR3 nucleotides: TGTGCCAGCAGCTTAGGGATCAGCACAGATACGCAGTATTTT.